What follows are 20 T cell receptor beta chains derived from one specimen sequenced in a study of cytomegalovirus exposure and HLA in healthy donors. Clones were sequenced by immunoSEQ multiplex PCR, and TCRdb holds only the in-frame ones, with some missing. The repertoire includes tens of thousands of clones, almost 97% of them detected once, and roughly 1% sits in the top ten. The sequenced sample was PBMCs. The receptors stem from a woman aged 18-35 years in good health and CMV-seronegative.

The chain joins TRBV7-9 to TRBJ1-1; the D gene is possibly TRBD1 (5 bases). The CDR3 length is 13 residues. Germline V lookup: CDR1 SEHNR, CDR2 FQNEAQ (reference sequence). V was shortened by 4 bases and J by 1 base, with 7 bases between the two germline ends. The DNA of the CDR3 is TGTGCCAGCAGCTCACAGGAGAACACTGAAGCTTTCTTT. This sequence encodes CASSSQENTEAFF.

The chain combines TRBV27 with TRBJ2-2, with 7 bases identical to TRBD2. V lost 2 bases and J lost 7; bases outside the gene matches: 10. Per the germline V gene, CDR1 is MNHEY and CDR2 is SMNVEV (reference sequence). CDR3 length equals 16 residues. The CDR3 region is CASSLVVGGPGGELFF. The CDR3, as DNA: TGTGCCAGCAGTTTAGTGGTGGGAGGGCCAGGCGGGGAGCTGTTTTTT.

The CDR3 nucleotides are TGTGCCAGCAGTTACTCCCCAGGGGCCCCCTACGAGCAGTACTTC. This encodes CASSYSPGAPYEQYF. The V and J genes are TRBV6-5 and TRBJ2-7; tentative D call: TRBD1 (6 bases). Trimming stripped 0 bases from V and 2 bases from J, with 11 bases between. The CDR3 has 15 residues. The germline V gene encodes CDR1 MNHEY and CDR2 SVGAGI.

This clone appeared once. The chain joins TRBV9 to TRBJ2-2; 10 nucleotides line up with TRBD2. The length of the CDR3 is 19 residues. V lost 1 base and J lost 5; bases outside the gene matches: 14. Germline V gene sequence: CDR1 SGDLS, CDR2 YYNGEE. The CDR3 region is CASSVTGIAGGRLTGELFF. In DNA, the CDR3 is TGTGCCAGCAGCGTAACCGGGATAGCGGGGGGCCGGCTTACCGGGGAGCTGTTTTTT.

J is TRBJ2-1 and V is TRBV7-3; 11 nucleotides align to TRBD1. V lost 5 bases and J lost 2; bases outside the gene matches: 2. The germline gives CDR1 SGHTA, CDR2 FQGTGA. The CDR3 has 15 residues. The CDR3 bases are TGTGCCAGCAGCCAGGGACAGGGGGCCTACAATGAGCAGTTCTTC. Protein sequence: CASSQGQGAYNEQFF.

The chain joins TRBV7-2 to TRBJ1-5, with D possibly matching TRBD1 (5 bases). This CDR3 has 15 residues. Looked up from germline, CDR1 is SGHTA and CDR2 is FQGNSA. The V gene lost 3 bases and the J gene lost 0 bases, with 9 bases spanning the gap. The CDR3 loop reads CASSFQGLSNQPQHF. CDR3 nucleotides: TGTGCCAGCAGCTTTCAGGGACTTAGCAATCAGCCCCAGCATTTT.

V usage is TRBV28 and J usage is TRBJ1-4; no definite D call. The V end lost 3 bases, the J end lost 4 bases, and 12 bases lay between the germline ends. The CDR3 spans 15 residues. Germline lookup yields CDR1 MDHEN and CDR2 SYDVKM. The CDR3 sequence: CASSLPREVNEKLFF. CDR3 nucleotides: TGTGCCAGCAGTTTGCCGAGGGAGGTTAATGAAAAACTGTTTTTT. The entire variable domain, with the rest obtained from reference TRBV28 and TRBJ1-4, is as follows: DVKVTQSSRYLVKRTGEKVFLECVQDMDHENMFWYRQDPGLGLRLIYFSYDVKMKEKGDIPEGYSVSREKKERFSLILESASTNQTSMYLCASSLPREVNEKLFFGSGTQLSVL.

J is TRBJ1-5 and V is TRBV5-6; 8 bases are shared with TRBD1. The CDR3 is 14 residues long. The trim removed 4 bases at V and 10 bases at J, leaving 10 bases unmatched. Per the germline V gene, CDR1 is SGHDT and CDR2 is YYEEEE. CDR3 amino acids: CASSQGQGLSPQHF. The CDR3 coding sequence is TGTGCCAGCAGCCAAGGACAGGGACTCTCCCCCCAGCATTTT.

The chain combines TRBV19 with TRBJ2-2; TRBD2 matches at 10 bases. The CDR3 is made up of 18 amino acids. Germline lookup yields CDR1 LNHDA and CDR2 SQIVND (reference sequence). V shed 3 bases and J 4 bases; nucleotides not matched to a gene: 11. This CDR3 is CASSISVGLAGVTGELFF. The CDR3 DNA reads TGTGCCAGTAGTATTTCTGTTGGGCTAGCGGGAGTCACCGGGGAGCTGTTTTTT. The full variable domain, completed using reference TRBV19 and TRBJ2-2, is DGGITQSPKYLFRKEGQNVTLSCEQNLNHDAMYWYRQDPGQGLRLIYYSQIVNDFQKGDIAEGYSVSREKKESFPLTVTSAQKNPTAFYLCASSISVGLAGVTGELFFGEGSRLTVL.

The gene calls are TRBV18 and TRBJ2-1; 9 bases map to TRBD2. The ends lost 0 bases at V and 2 bases at J; junction bases unmatched: 2. Germline loops: CDR1 KGHSH, CDR2 LQKENI. CDR3 length equals 16 residues. The CDR3 protein is CASSPPASGAYNEQFF. The CDR3 DNA follows: TGTGCCAGCTCACCACCGGCTAGCGGGGCCTACAATGAGCAGTTCTTC.

The chain recombines TRBV7-2 with TRBJ2-5; 7 nucleotides line up with TRBD2. J was trimmed by 5 bases and V by 1 base; bases with no gene match: 4. Germline assignment: CDR1 SGHTA and CDR2 FQGNSA. The length of the CDR3 is 14 residues. The CDR3 protein is CASSLGLGGETQYF. The DNA of the CDR3 is TGTGCCAGCAGCTTAGGGCTCGGGGGGGAGACCCAGTACTTC.

The chain couples TRBV19 to TRBJ2-7; maybe TRBD1 (6 bases). Germline-derived CDR1 and CDR2 are LNHDA and SQIVND (reference sequence). Trimming shortened V by 6 bases and J by 6 bases, and 15 bases separated the two germline ends. The CDR3 has 13 residues. The chain's CDR3 is CASSSDSSREQYF. CDR3 bases: TGTGCCAGTAGCTCGGACAGTTCTCGCGAGCAGTACTTC.

The CDR3, as DNA: TGCAGCGTTGATGGAGCCTACGAGCAGTACTTC. This codes for CSVDGAYEQYF. The V gene is TRBV29-1, the J gene TRBJ2-7; unclear D gene. This CDR3 region has 11 residues. The V gene's germline CDR1 is SQVTM and CDR2 ANQGSEA. V lost 3 bases, J lost 2 bases, and 5 bases lay in between.

The chain uses TRBV10-1 and TRBJ1-3; D gene ambiguous. Germline-derived CDR1 and CDR2 are WNHNN and SYGVQD (reference sequence). The CDR3 is 14 residues long. V lost 6 bases and J 0 bases, leaving 9 bases between the germline ends. The CDR3 is CASRPGNSGNTIYF. CDR3 bases: TGCGCCAGCAGGCCCGGGAACTCTGGAAACACCATATATTTT.

V gene TRBV4-3 combines with J gene TRBJ1-1; D may be TRBD1 (6 bases). V gave up 4 bases and J gave up 1 base, with 13 bases separating them. This CDR3 comprises 15 residues. Germline assignment: CDR1 LGHNA and CDR2 YSLEER. CDR3 sequence: CASSRGGAGNTEAFF. The CDR3 DNA follows: TGCGCCAGCAGCCGGGGGGGGGCAGGGAACACTGAAGCTTTCTTT.

The V gene is TRBV6-5, the J gene TRBJ2-2; 8 nucleotides match TRBD2. CDR1 and CDR2 (germline): MNHEY, SVGAGI. The CDR3 sequence is 15 residues long. After removal of 5 bases from V and 6 bases from J, the junction contained 8 bases not matched to a gene. Written as DNA, the CDR3 is TGTGCCAGCAGTCCCACGGCGGGGGGCCCCGGGGAGCTGTTTTTT. Translated: CASSPTAGGPGELFF.

The rearrangement joins TRBV28 to TRBJ2-5, with 7 positions matching TRBD2. There are 16 residues in the CDR3. J gave up 9 bases and V 5 bases, and 18 bases lay outside the gene matches. Germline V gene data show CDR1 as MDHEN and CDR2 as SYDVKM. In DNA, the CDR3 is TGTGCCAGCAGTCCCTACCGGACAAGCCTCCGGGGGGCCCAGTACTTC. Protein: CASSPYRTSLRGAQYF.

The rearrangement uses TRBV5-1 and TRBJ2-3, with TRBD2 as a possible D gene (6 bases). Germline CDR1 SGHRS, CDR2 YFSETQ. The CDR3 is 17 residues long. The V end lost 0 bases, the J end lost 5 bases, and 19 bases lay between the germline ends. The CDR3 DNA sequence: TGCGCCAGCAGCTTGGCCGGTGTGGGGGGAGTGTTAGATACGCAGTATTTT. Protein: CASSLAGVGGVLDTQYF.

This rearrangement joins TRBV6-4 to TRBJ2-1; tentative D call: TRBD2 (6 bases). The CDR3 spans 16 residues. Trimming removed 0 bases from V and 6 bases from J, with 15 bases in between. Per germline, CDR1 MRHNA and CDR2 SNTAGT. The DNA of the CDR3 is TGTGCCAGCAGTGACTCAGGCGGGGCGGGCTTCAATGAGCAGTTCTTC. Residues: CASSDSGGAGFNEQFF.

The chain combines TRBV18 with TRBJ2-7; TRBD1 agrees at 9 bases. Germline V gene lookup returns CDR1 KGHSH and CDR2 LQKENI. V was clipped by 6 bases and J by 2 bases; unmatched bases: 17. There are 18 residues in the CDR3. DNA of the CDR3: TGTGCCAGCTCCCCCGCCGGAGTGTGGGGACAGGGAGCCTACGAGCAGTACTTC. Its translation: CASSPAGVWGQGAYEQYF.